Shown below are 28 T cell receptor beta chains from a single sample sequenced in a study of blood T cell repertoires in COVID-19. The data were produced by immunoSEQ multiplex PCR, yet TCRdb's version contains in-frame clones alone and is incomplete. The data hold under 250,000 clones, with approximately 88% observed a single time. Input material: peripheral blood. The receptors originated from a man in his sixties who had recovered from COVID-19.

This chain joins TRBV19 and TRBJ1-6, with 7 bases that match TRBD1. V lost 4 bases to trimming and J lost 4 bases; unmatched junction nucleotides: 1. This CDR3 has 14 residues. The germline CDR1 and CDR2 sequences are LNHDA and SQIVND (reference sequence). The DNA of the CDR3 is TGTGCCAGTAGTAGGGGACAGTATAATTCACCCCTCCACTTT. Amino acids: CASSRGQYNSPLHF.

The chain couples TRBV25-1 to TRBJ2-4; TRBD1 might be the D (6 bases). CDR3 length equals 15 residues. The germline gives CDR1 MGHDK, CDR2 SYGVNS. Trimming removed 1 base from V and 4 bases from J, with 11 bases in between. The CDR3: CASSELDSAKNIQYF. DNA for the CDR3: TGTGCCAGCAGTGAATTGGACAGCGCAAAAAACATTCAGTACTTC. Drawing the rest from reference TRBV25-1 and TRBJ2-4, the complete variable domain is EADIYQTPRYLVIGTGKKITLECSQTMGHDKMYWYQQDPGMELHLIHYSYGVNSTEKGDLSSESTVSRIRTEHFPLTLESARPSHTSQYLCASSELDSAKNIQYFGAGTRLSVL.

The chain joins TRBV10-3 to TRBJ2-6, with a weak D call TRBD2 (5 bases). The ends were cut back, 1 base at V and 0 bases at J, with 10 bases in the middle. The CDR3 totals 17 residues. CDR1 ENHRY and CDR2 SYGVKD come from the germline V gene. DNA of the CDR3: TGTGCCATCAGTGAGTGGCCGGGGAGCTCTGGGGCCAACGTCCTGACTTTC. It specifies CAISEWPGSSGANVLTF.

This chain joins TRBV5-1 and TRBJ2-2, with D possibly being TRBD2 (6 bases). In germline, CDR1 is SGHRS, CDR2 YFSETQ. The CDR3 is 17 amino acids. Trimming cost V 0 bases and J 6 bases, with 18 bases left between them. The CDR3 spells CASSLAKGPGSAGELFF. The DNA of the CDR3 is TGCGCCAGCAGCTTGGCAAAGGGCCCCGGGAGTGCCGGGGAGCTGTTTTTT.

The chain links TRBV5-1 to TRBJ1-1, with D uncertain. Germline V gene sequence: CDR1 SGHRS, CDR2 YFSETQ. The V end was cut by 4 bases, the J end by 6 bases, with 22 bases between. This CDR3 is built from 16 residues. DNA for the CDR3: TGCGCCAGCAGCGCGCCCGGGATTACCGGGAGGGCTGAAGCTTTCTTT. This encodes CASSAPGITGRAEAFF.

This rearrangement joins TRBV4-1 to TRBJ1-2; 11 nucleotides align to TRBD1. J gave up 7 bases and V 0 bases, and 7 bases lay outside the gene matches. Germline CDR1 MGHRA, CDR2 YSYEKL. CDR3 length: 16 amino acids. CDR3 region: CASSQDPRTGGGGYTF. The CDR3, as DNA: TGCGCCAGCAGCCAAGATCCAAGGACAGGGGGCGGTGGCTACACCTTC.

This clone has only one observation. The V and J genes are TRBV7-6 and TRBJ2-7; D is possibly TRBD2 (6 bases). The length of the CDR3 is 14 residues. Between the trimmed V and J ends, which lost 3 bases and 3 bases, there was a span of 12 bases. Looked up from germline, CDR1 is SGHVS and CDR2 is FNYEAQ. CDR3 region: CASSLAGSGYEQYF. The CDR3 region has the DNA TGTGCCAGCAGCTTGGCGGGATCCGGCTACGAGCAGTACTTC.

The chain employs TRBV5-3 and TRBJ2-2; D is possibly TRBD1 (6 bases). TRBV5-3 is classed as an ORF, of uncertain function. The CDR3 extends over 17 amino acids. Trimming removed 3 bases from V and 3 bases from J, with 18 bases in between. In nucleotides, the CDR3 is TGTGCCAGAAGCTCTTTGTACAGGGCCCTACACACCGGGGAGCTGTTTTTT. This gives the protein CARSSLYRALHTGELFF.

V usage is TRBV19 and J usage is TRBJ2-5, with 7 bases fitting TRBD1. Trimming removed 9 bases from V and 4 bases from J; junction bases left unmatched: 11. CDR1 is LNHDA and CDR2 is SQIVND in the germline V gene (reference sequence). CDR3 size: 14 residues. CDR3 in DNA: TGTGCCAGCCTCGGACAGGAAGGGCCAGAGACCCAGTACTTC. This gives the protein CASLGQEGPETQYF. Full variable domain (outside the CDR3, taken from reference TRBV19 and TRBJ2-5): DGGITQSPKYLFRKEGQNVTLSCEQNLNHDAMYWYRQDPGQGLRLIYYSQIVNDFQKGDIAEGYSVSREKKESFPLTVTSAQKNPTAFYLCASLGQEGPETQYFGPGTRLLVL.

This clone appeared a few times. Here the CDR3 reads CASSERSGRAAEQYF. As DNA, the CDR3 is TGTGCCAGCAGTGAAAGGAGCGGGAGGGCCGCAGAGCAGTACTTC. The J gene is TRBJ2-7, the V gene TRBV25-1; 10 bases are shared with TRBD2. The junction had 8 bases not matched to a gene; V was cut back by 2 bases and J by 7 bases. CDR3 size: 15 residues. Germline-derived CDR1 and CDR2 are MGHDK and SYGVNS.

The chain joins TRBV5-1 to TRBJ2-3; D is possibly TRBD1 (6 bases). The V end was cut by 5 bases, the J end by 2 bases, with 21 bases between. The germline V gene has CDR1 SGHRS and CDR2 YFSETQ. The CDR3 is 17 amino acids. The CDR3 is CASRRGLLKVPTDTQYF. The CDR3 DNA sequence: TGCGCCAGCAGGAGGGGGTTACTAAAAGTACCCACAGATACGCAGTATTTT.

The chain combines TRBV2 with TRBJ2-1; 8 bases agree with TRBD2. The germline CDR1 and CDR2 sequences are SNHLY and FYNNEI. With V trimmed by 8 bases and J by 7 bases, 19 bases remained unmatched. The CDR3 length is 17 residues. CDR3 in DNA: TGTGCCAGCCTAGAGCGAGCGGGAGTTTCGCTGGGTAATGAGCAGTTCTTC. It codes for CASLERAGVSLGNEQFF. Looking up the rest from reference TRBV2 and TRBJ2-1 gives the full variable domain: EPEVTQTPSHQVTQMGQEVILRCVPISNHLYFYWYRQILGQKVEFLVSFYNNEISEKSEIFDDQFSVERPDGSNFTLKIRSTKLEDSAMYFCASLERAGVSLGNEQFFGPGTRLTVL.

The CDR3 protein is CAWNPGSTDTQYF. CDR3 nucleotides: TGTGCCTGGAACCCCGGGTCCACAGATACGCAGTATTTT. The chain has TRBV30 and TRBJ2-3; D not certain. CDR3 size: 13 residues. The germline gives CDR1 GTSNPN, CDR2 SVGIG (reference sequence). V gave up 4 bases and J gave up 2 bases, with 10 bases separating them. The full variable domain, rest sourced from reference TRBV30 and TRBJ2-3, is SQTIHQWPATLVQPVGSPLSLECTVEGTSNPNLYWYRQAAGRGLQLLFYSVGIGQISSEVPQNLSASRPQDRQFILSSKKLLLSDSGFYLCAWNPGSTDTQYFGPGTRLTVL.

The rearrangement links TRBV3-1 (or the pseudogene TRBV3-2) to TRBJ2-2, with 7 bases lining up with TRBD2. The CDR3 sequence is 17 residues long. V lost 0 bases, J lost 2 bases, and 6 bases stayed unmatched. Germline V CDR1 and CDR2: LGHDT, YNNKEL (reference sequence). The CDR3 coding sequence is TGTGCCAGCAGCCAAGATTGGGCTAGCGGCAACACCGGGGAGCTGTTTTTT. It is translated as CASSQDWASGNTGELFF.

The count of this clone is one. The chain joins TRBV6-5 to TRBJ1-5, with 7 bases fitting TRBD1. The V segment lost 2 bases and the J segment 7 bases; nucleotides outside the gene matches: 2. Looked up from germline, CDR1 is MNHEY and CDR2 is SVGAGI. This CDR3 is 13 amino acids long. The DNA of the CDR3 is TGTGCCAGCAGTTACCAGGGGGACCAGCCCCAGCATTTT. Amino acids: CASSYQGDQPQHF.

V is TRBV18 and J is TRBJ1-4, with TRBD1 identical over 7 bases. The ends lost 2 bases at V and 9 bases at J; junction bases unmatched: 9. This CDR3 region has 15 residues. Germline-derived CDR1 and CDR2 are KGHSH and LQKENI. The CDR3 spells CASSPFGQEIQKLFF. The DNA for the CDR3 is TGTGCCAGCTCACCATTTGGACAGGAGATTCAAAAACTGTTTTTT.

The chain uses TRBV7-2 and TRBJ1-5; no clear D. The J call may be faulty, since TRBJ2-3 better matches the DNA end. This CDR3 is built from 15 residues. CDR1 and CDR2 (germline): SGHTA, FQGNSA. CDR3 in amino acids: CASSLSGSSNQPQYF. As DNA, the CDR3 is TGTGCCAGCAGCTTATCCGGGTCGAGCAATCAGCCCCAGTATTTT.

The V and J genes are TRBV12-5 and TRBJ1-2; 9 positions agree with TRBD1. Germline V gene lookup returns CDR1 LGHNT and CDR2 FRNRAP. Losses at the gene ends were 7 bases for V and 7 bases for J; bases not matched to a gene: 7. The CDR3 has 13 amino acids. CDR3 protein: CASEGQGGGGYTF. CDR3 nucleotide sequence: TGTGCTAGTGAGGGACAGGGAGGGGGTGGCTACACCTTC.

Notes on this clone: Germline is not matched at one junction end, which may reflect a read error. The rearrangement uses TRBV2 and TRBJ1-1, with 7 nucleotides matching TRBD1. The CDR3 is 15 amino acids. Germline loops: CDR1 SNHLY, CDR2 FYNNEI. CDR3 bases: TGTGCCAGCACTGAAAGGGGGCTGGGGAACACTGAAGCTTTCTTT. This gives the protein CASTERGLGNTEAFF.

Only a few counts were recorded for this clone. The CDR3 region is CASSLTILAGGSNEQFF. The CDR3 nucleotides read TGCGCCAGCAGCTTGACTATACTAGCGGGAGGGAGCAATGAGCAGTTCTTC. The chain is built from TRBV5-1 and TRBJ2-1; 13 bases align to TRBD2. The CDR3 has 17 residues. The germline V gene encodes CDR1 SGHRS and CDR2 YFSETQ. J was trimmed by 6 bases and V by 1 base; bases with no gene match: 7.

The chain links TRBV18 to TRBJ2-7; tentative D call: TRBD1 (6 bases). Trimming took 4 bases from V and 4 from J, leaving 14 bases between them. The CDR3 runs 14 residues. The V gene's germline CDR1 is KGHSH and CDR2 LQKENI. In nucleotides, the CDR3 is TGTGCCAGCTCACGGGACATTGGCGAGTACGAGCAGTACTTC. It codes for CASSRDIGEYEQYF.

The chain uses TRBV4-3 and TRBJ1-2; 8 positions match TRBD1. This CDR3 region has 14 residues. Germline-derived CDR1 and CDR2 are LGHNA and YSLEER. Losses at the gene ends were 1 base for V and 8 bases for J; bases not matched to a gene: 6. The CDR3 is CASSQAQGAGGYTF. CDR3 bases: TGCGCCAGCAGCCAAGCCCAGGGGGCTGGAGGCTACACCTTC.

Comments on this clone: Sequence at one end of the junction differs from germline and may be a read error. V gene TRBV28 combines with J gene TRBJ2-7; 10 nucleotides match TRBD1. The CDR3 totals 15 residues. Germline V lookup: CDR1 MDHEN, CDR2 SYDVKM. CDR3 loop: CASGETPGQGNRRDF. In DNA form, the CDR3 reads TGTGCCAGCGGGGAAACACCGGGACAGGGGAATCGGAGGGACTTC.

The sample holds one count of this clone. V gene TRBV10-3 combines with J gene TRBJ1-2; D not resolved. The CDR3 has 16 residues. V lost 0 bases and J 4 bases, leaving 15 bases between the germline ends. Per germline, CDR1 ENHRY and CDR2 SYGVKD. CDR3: CAISESINLGAYGYTF. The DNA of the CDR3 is TGTGCCATCAGTGAGTCAATAAATTTAGGAGCCTATGGCTACACCTTC.

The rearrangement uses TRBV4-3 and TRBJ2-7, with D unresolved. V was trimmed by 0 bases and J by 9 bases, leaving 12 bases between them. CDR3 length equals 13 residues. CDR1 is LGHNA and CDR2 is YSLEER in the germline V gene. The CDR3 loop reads CASSQDSLSGQYF. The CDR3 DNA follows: TGCGCCAGCAGCCAAGATAGTCTTTCGGGGCAGTACTTC.

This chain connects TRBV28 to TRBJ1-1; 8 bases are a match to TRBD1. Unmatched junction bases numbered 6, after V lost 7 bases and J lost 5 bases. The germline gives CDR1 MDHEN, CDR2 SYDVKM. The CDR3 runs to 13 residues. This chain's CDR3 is CASNDRGRTEAFF. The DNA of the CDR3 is TGTGCCAGCAATGACAGGGGTCGGACTGAAGCTTTCTTT.

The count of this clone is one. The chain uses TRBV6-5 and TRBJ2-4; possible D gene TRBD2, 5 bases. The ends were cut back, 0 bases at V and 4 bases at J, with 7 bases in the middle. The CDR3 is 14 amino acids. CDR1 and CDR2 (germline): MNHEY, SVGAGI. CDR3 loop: CASSYSRGKNIQYF. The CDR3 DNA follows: TGTGCCAGCAGTTACTCGAGAGGGAAAAACATTCAGTACTTC.

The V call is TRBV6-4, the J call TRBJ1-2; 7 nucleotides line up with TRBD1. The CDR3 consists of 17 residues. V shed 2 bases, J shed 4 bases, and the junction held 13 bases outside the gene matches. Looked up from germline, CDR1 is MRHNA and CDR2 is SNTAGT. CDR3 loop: CASSDPPLGQVGYGYTF. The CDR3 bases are TGTGCCAGCAGTGACCCTCCTCTCGGACAGGTTGGCTATGGCTACACCTTC.